The clone carrying this TCR beta chain was seen just once. Antigen specificity is unknown. Germline values: CDR1 SGDLS, CDR2 YYNGEE. V lost 0 bases and J 4 bases, leaving 6 bases between the germline ends. The CDR3 length is 13 residues. TCR alpha and TCR beta cDNA libraries with sample barcodes and UMIs came from 5'RACE using constant-segment primers. A single record per CDR3 protein comes from TCRdb applying MiXCR to the 5' RACE reads. This sample has 350,000 to 400,000 distinct CDR3 sequences; around an eighth occur once, and the top ten carry 22%. This entry belongs to a study of T-cell memory formation after mild COVID-19. Study details: The study found TCR clusters largely donor specific.

General study findings and limits: Clones that got smaller from day 15 to 85 had even CD4/CD8, while clones growing later tipped toward CD4+.

This TCR came from a man younger than 35 who had mild COVID-19 (a few samples of this study predate the infection). Cell type and time point are not known. This chain links TRBV9 with TRBJ2-3; the D is unclear. Sequencing was performed on PBMCs or a T cell subset sorted from them (not recorded which). The CDR3 reads CASSVGDSDTQYF. For the CDR3, the DNA is TGTGCCAGCAGCGTAGGGGATTCAGATACGCAGTATTTT.